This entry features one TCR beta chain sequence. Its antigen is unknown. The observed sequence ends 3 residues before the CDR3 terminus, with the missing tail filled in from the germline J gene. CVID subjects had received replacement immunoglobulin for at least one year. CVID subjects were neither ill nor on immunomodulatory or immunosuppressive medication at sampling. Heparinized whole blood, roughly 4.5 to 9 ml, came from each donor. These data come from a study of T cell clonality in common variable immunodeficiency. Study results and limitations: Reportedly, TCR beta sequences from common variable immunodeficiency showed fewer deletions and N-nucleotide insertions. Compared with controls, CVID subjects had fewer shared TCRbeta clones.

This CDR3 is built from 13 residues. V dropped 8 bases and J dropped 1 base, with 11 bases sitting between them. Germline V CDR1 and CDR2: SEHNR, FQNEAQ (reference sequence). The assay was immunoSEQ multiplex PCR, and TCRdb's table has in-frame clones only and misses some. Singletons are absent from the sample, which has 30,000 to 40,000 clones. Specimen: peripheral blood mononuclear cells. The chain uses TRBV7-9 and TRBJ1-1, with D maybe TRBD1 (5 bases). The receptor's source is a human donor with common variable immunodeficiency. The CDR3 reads CASGRQRNTEAFF. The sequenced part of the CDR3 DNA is TGTGCCAGCGGAAGACAGAGGAACACTGAA.